The sequence of this T cell receptor beta chain was determined in a study of T cell repertoires in cytomegalovirus infection (dated by TCRdb to about 2019). Background for the entire study: Donor HLA type was relevant to the analysis, because carriage of CMV infection together with the matching HLA type was indicated by public TCR beta signatures.

This clonotype has ten or more counts. Its antigen is unknown. Base qualities are not provided; no much larger clone lies one nucleotide away. TCRdb lists the instrument as Illumina HiSeq 1500. TCRdb trimmed public reads at Q25 via fastp, called clones via MiXCR and kept in-frame beta chains. Each CDR3 protein appears once, grouped with its most common genes and DNA. The sample table contains around 290,000 distinct CDR3 sequences; only one count was recorded for roughly 24% of them. The ten largest clones represent about 15% of the sample. Broader findings and caveats from the paper: Cumulative frequency of public TCR beta family members discriminated carriers of CMV infection plus the relevant HLA type in this cohort and an independent 352-donor cohort. The ex vivo response was dominated by HLA-C-restricted CMV-specific TCR beta clonotypes, which also provided the single most frequent clonotype in two of eight donors.

The CDR3 measures 13 amino acids from cysteine to phenylalanine. Of all the DNA, just the CDR3 is kept, 39 bases in frame from base 1. Here V drops 10 bases and J drops 2 bases, and the junction holds 3 bases not matched to any gene. Reading the germline V gene gives CDR1 MNHNS and CDR2 SASEGT. The clonotype comes from a human donor in good health (CMV status not recorded). Some clones in this sample may be carry-over from other donors' samples. Specimen: PBMCs. The chain links TRBV6-1 with TRBJ2-1, with 9 middle bases fitting TRBD2. Here is the DNA: TGTGCCATTGCGGGGGGGGCCTACAATGAGCAGTTCTTC. This translates into CAIAGGAYNEQFF.